The TCR beta chain under discussion was sequenced for a study of CD8 T cells in ankylosing spondylitis. This clonotype was found many times. Its cognate antigen is unknown. Trimming pared 4 bases from V and 0 bases from J, leaving 11 bases between. This CDR3 spans 14 amino acids. The germline CDR1 and CDR2 sequences are SQVTM and ANQGSEA. Overall study results and limits: Disease-associated clonotypes exhibited CD8+ identity and were relatively infrequent in peripheral blood. Existing reports had already noted some motif variants in reactive arthritis synovial fluid and blood.

Quantitative barcoded 5'-RACE was used to prepare TCR beta libraries. TCRdb called the 5' RACE reads again in MiXCR, with one record for every CDR3 protein. The data show approximately 250,000 distinct CDR3 sequences, roughly a quarter seen once. The chain couples TRBV29-1 to TRBJ2-3; a possible D gene is TRBD2 (6 bases). Sequenced material: blood, either unsorted or a sorted T cell fraction (not recorded which). The TCR comes from a male donor with ankylosing spondylitis or in good health (not recorded which). The CDR3 DNA follows: TGCAGCGTTGGGGCCGGGACTAGCACAGATACGCAGTATTTT. Translation: CSVGAGTSTDTQYF.